The 20 T cell receptor beta chains below come from one sample, sequenced in a study of blood T cell dynamics during melanoma immunotherapy. Clones were sequenced by immunoSEQ multiplex PCR, and TCRdb holds only the in-frame ones, with some missing. The sample lists around 3,400 clones, approximately 92% seen once, with approximately 0.46% in the top ten. The time point here: pre-treatment baseline. Sequencing was performed on effector memory CD8+ T cells from blood, taken from a patient treated with checkpoint blockade. The source of these receptors is a human donor with melanoma.

This clone turned up a few times. The V gene is TRBV29-1, the J gene TRBJ1-5; 7 positions match TRBD1. Trimming took 4 bases from V and 15 from J; bases not matched to a gene: 9. Germline CDR1 and CDR2: SQVTM and ANQGSEA. The CDR3 spans 11 residues. CDR3 protein: CSVVYRGVLHF. The CDR3 coding sequence is TGCAGCGTTGTCTACAGGGGCGTTCTGCATTTT. The full variable domain, with the rest looked up from reference TRBV29-1 and TRBJ1-5, is SAVISQKPSRDICQRGTSLTIQCQVDSQVTMMFWYRQQPGQSLTLIATANQGSEATYESGFVIDKFPISRPNLTFSTLTVSNMSPEDSSIYLCSVVYRGVLHFGDGTRLSIL.

In its sample, this clone was seen once. The chain joins TRBV28 to TRBJ2-5; no definite D call. Trimming took off 6 bases at V and 3 bases at J, with 14 bases between the two ends. Germline V CDR1 and CDR2: MDHEN, SYDVKM. The CDR3 runs to 14 residues. CDR3 protein: CASSPRSFEETQYF. The CDR3 DNA reads TGTGCCAGCAGCCCGAGGAGTTTCGAAGAGACCCAGTACTTC.

This chain connects TRBV4-3 to TRBJ2-4; 12 nucleotides agree with TRBD1. The V gene end was trimmed by 3 bases and the J gene end by 8 bases; junction bases not matched to a gene: 2. The CDR3 spans 14 residues. Germline V gene sequence: CDR1 LGHNA, CDR2 YSLEER. The CDR3 spells CASSHGTGGDIQYF. The CDR3 coding sequence is TGCGCCAGCAGCCACGGGACAGGGGGCGACATTCAGTACTTC.

The chain employs TRBV7-9 and TRBJ2-1; D ambiguous. V was trimmed by 5 bases and J by 6 bases, leaving 2 bases between them. The germline V gene encodes CDR1 SEHNR and CDR2 FQNEAQ (reference sequence). The CDR3 runs 10 residues. CDR3 sequence: CASSPNEQFF. In DNA, the CDR3 is TGTGCCAGCAGCCCCAATGAGCAGTTCTTC.

The V and J genes are TRBV28 and TRBJ2-7; perhaps TRBD2 as D (6 bases). This CDR3 comprises 15 residues. Germline values: CDR1 MDHEN, CDR2 SYDVKM. V lost 4 bases, J lost 4 bases, and 17 bases lay in between. This CDR3 reads CASSSPFAGIYEQYF. DNA for the CDR3: TGTGCCAGCAGTTCCCCATTTGCGGGGATTTACGAGCAGTACTTC.

This clone was seen only once. The genes are TRBV7-9 and TRBJ2-1; D is unclear. V dropped 5 bases and J dropped 0 bases, with 11 bases sitting between them. CDR1 SEHNR and CDR2 FQNEAQ come from the germline V gene (reference sequence). The CDR3 extends over 15 amino acids. The DNA of the CDR3 is TGTGCCAGCAGCGTCGACATTAGCTCCTACAATGAGCAGTTCTTC. It codes for CASSVDISSYNEQFF.

V and J are TRBV6-4 and TRBJ2-1; no clear D gene. This CDR3 comprises 13 residues. Germline V gene data show CDR1 as MRHNA and CDR2 as SNTAGT. Trimming cost V 5 bases and J 11 bases, with 16 bases left between them. CDR3 amino acids: CASSTFDGRKQFF. The CDR3 nucleotides read TGTGCCAGCAGTACCTTCGATGGACGTAAGCAGTTCTTC.

The rearrangement links TRBV5-1 to TRBJ1-1, with unresolved D. V lost 0 bases and J lost 6, with 3 bases in between. From germline, CDR1 is SGHRS and CDR2 YFSETQ. The CDR3 length is 11 residues. The chain's CDR3 is CASSLGAEAFF. The CDR3 DNA sequence: TGCGCCAGCAGCTTGGGGGCTGAAGCTTTCTTT. Full variable domain (rest looked up from reference TRBV5-1 and TRBJ1-1): KAGVTQTPRYLIKTRGQQVTLSCSPISGHRSVSWYQQTPGQGLQFLFEYFSETQRNKGNFPGRFSGRQFSNSRSEMNVSTLELGDSALYLCASSLGAEAFFGQGTRLTVV.

The chain uses TRBV27 and TRBJ2-7; a weak D match, TRBD2 (6 bases). CDR1 and CDR2 (germline): MNHEY, SMNVEV (reference sequence). V was clipped by 6 bases and J by 0 bases, with 9 bases between them. The CDR3 contains 13 residues. CDR3 sequence (DNA): TGTGCCAGCAGCTCGGGGGACTCCTACGAGCAGTACTTC. Residues: CASSSGDSYEQYF.

This clone was detected once. V is TRBV5-4 and J is TRBJ2-7; 14 bases are a match to TRBD2. This CDR3 has 15 residues. Germline loops: CDR1 SGHNT, CDR2 YYREEE (reference sequence). With 5 bases clipped from V and 6 bases from J, the junction kept 7 bases outside the gene matches. CDR3 nucleotide sequence: TGTGCCAGCAGTACCGGGACTAGCGGGAGATTCGAGCAGTACTTC. Protein product: CASSTGTSGRFEQYF.

The rearrangement joins TRBV6-6 to TRBJ2-7; TRBD2 matches at 11 bases. From germline, CDR1 is MNHNY and CDR2 SVGAGI (reference sequence). V shed 6 bases, J shed 4 bases, and the junction held 5 bases outside the gene matches. The CDR3 is 14 amino acids. Here the CDR3 reads CASRTGTSGYEQYF. CDR3 bases: TGTGCCAGCAGGACCGGGACTAGCGGTTACGAGCAGTACTTC.

This sequence joins TRBV27 and TRBJ2-1; 12 nucleotides match TRBD2. CDR3 length equals 16 residues. Germline V CDR1 and CDR2: MNHEY, SMNVEV (reference sequence). Trimming took 5 bases from V and 6 from J; bases not matched to a gene: 8. The CDR3 here is CASSPHRLAGVNEQFF. For the CDR3, the DNA is TGTGCCAGCAGTCCTCATCGACTAGCGGGAGTCAATGAGCAGTTCTTC.

The chain links TRBV11-2 to TRBJ1-6; no clear D gene. V lost 3 bases, J lost 0 bases, and 9 bases lay in between. The germline CDR1 and CDR2 sequences are SGHAT and FQNNGV. The CDR3 has 16 residues. The CDR3 DNA reads TGTGCCAGCAGCTTGTCCAAGTCCTCCTATAATTCACCCCTCCACTTT. Amino acid sequence: CASSLSKSSYNSPLHF.

This rearrangement joins TRBV15 to TRBJ1-5; D is unresolved. Germline V gives CDR1 LNHNV, CDR2 YYDKDF (reference sequence). V shed 5 bases and J shed 0 bases, with 5 bases lying between them. The CDR3 covers 13 residues. The CDR3 DNA is TGTGCCACCAGCCCCACTAGCAATCAGCCCCAGCATTTT. It is translated as CATSPTSNQPQHF.

This chain links TRBV7-9 with TRBJ2-7; TRBD1 is a possible D gene (6 bases). CDR3 length: 16 residues. The germline CDR1 and CDR2 sequences are SEHNR and FQNEAQ (reference sequence). Trimming cost V 6 bases and J 4 bases, with 22 bases left between them. Here the CDR3 DNA reads TGTGCCAGCAGTCTAGTGGGGGCGGGTATGGGGTACGAGCAGTACTTC. The encoded protein is CASSLVGAGMGYEQYF. The full variable domain, its missing parts supplied by reference TRBV7-9 and TRBJ2-7, is DTGVSQNPRHKITKRGQNVTFRCDPISEHNRLYWYRQTLGQGPEFLTYFQNEAQLEKSRLLSDRFSAERPKGSFSTLEIQRTEQGDSAMYLCASSLVGAGMGYEQYFGPGTRLTVT.

The rearrangement uses TRBV27 and TRBJ2-1; 8 nucleotides match TRBD1. In germline, CDR1 is MNHEY, CDR2 SMNVEV (reference sequence). The CDR3 has 14 amino acids. The J segment lost 6 bases and the V segment lost 5 bases, leaving 6 bases of the junction unmatched. CDR3 bases: TGTGCCAGCAGTATGGGACAGGTGGGCAATGAGCAGTTCTTC. The encoded protein is CASSMGQVGNEQFF.

This sequence joins TRBV28 and TRBJ2-7, with 12 bases identical to TRBD1. CDR3 size: 17 residues. Germline CDR1 is MDHEN and CDR2 is SYDVKM. The ends lost 2 bases at V and 5 bases at J; junction bases unmatched: 10. The CDR3 sequence is CASSLIFLGTGGHEQYF. For the CDR3, the DNA is TGTGCCAGCAGTTTAATATTCCTTGGGACAGGGGGCCACGAGCAGTACTTC.

The chain recombines TRBV7-3 with TRBJ2-4; 8 positions agree with TRBD1. This CDR3 is 15 amino acids long. V lost 5 bases to trimming and J lost 5 bases; unmatched junction nucleotides: 8. Germline CDR1 and CDR2: SGHTA and FQGTGA. The CDR3 is CASSPSTGGENIQYF. The DNA for the CDR3 is TGTGCCAGCAGCCCAAGCACAGGGGGAGAAAACATTCAGTACTTC.

V usage is TRBV6-5 and J usage is TRBJ2-3; 15 bases line up with TRBD2. CDR1 and CDR2 from the germline V gene are MNHEY and SVGAGI. V lost 10 bases and J lost 6; bases outside the gene matches: 2. The CDR3 consists of 13 residues. The CDR3 DNA reads TGTGCCACTGGGACTAGCGGGAGGGATACGCAGTATTTT. Translated: CATGTSGRDTQYF.

The V and J genes are TRBV13 and TRBJ1-2, with TRBD1 as a possible D gene (6 bases). Between the trimmed V and J ends, which lost 5 bases and 4 bases, there was a span of 14 bases. The CDR3 is 14 residues long. The germline CDR1 and CDR2 sequences are PRHDT and FYEKMQ (reference sequence). CDR3 loop: CASSVKGGGYGYTF. CDR3 in DNA: TGTGCCAGCAGCGTGAAAGGAGGGGGCTATGGCTACACCTTC.